These 29 T cell receptor beta chains originate from one sample sequenced in a study of T cell responses to AZD1222 COVID-19 vaccine. Produced via immunoSEQ multiplex PCR; TCRdb's table is partial and in-frame only. The table has some 89,000 clones, roughly nine tenths seen once. Sequences were derived from peripheral blood, sampled on day 0 of AZD1222 vaccination. The receptors shown here come from an adult in good health.

The rearrangement uses TRBV3-1 (or the pseudogene TRBV3-2) and TRBJ1-1; D is ambiguous. This CDR3 region has 14 residues. Germline assignment: CDR1 LGHDT and CDR2 YNNKEL (reference sequence). V lost 4 bases, J lost 1 base, and 10 bases lay in between. CDR3 DNA: TGTGCCAGCAGCCGATGGACGGGGAACACTGAAGCTTTCTTT. Translated: CASSRWTGNTEAFF.

V is TRBV19 and J is TRBJ2-2; 7 nucleotides line up with TRBD2. The V gene end was trimmed by 3 bases and the J gene end by 3 bases; junction bases not matched to a gene: 1. From germline, CDR1 is LNHDA and CDR2 SQIVND (reference sequence). The CDR3 length is 14 residues. This chain's CDR3 is CASSILADTGELFF. As DNA, the CDR3 is TGTGCCAGTAGTATTCTAGCGGACACCGGGGAGCTGTTTTTT.

The chain joins TRBV6-1 to TRBJ1-2, with D possibly matching TRBD1 (6 bases). From germline, CDR1 is MNHNS and CDR2 SASEGT. The CDR3 is 15 amino acids. The V gene lost 1 base and the J gene lost 3 bases, with 12 bases spanning the gap. CDR3 coding DNA: TGTGCCAGCAGTGAAGGGGAAGGGGGGGACTATGGCTACACCTTC. This gives the protein CASSEGEGGDYGYTF.

This clone was seen just once. The J gene is TRBJ1-5, the V gene TRBV4-1; D may be TRBD1 (5 bases). The CDR3 has 15 residues. Looked up from germline, CDR1 is MGHRA and CDR2 is YSYEKL. The V end was cut by 4 bases, the J end by 4 bases, with 14 bases between. The CDR3 nucleotides read TGCGCCAGCAGCCCTAGTGTCGGGGGGAATCAGCCCCAGCATTTT. Protein: CASSPSVGGNQPQHF.

The chain is built from TRBV6-5 and TRBJ2-1; D ambiguous. V was pared by 2 bases and J by 8 bases, with 7 bases between. This CDR3 has 12 amino acids. In germline, CDR1 is MNHEY, CDR2 SVGAGI. The CDR3 protein is CASSYVLDEQFF. The CDR3 DNA is TGTGCCAGCAGTTACGTACTGGATGAGCAGTTCTTC.

The chain recombines TRBV5-6 with TRBJ2-7; D call uncertain. This CDR3 spans 13 amino acids. Germline V CDR1 and CDR2: SGHDT, YYEEEE. The germline V and J ends were trimmed by 1 base and 3 bases, with 8 bases remaining between them. CDR3 sequence: CASSLRIYYEQYF. CDR3 coding DNA: TGTGCCAGCAGCTTGAGAATCTACTACGAGCAGTACTTC.

This chain connects TRBV29-1 to TRBJ1-2, with D uncertain. The CDR3 has 12 amino acids. The V end lost 2 bases, the J end lost 6 bases, and 10 bases lay between the germline ends. Germline CDR1 SQVTM, CDR2 ANQGSEA. CDR3 nucleotide sequence: TGCAGCGTTGAAAGTTCGTATAATGGCTACACCTTC. Protein: CSVESSYNGYTF. Supplemented by reference TRBV29-1 and TRBJ1-2, the full variable domain reads SAVISQKPSRDICQRGTSLTIQCQVDSQVTMMFWYRQQPGQSLTLIATANQGSEATYESGFVIDKFPISRPNLTFSTLTVSNMSPEDSSIYLCSVESSYNGYTFGSGTRLTVV.

This sequence joins TRBV2 and TRBJ2-1; 7 bases agree with TRBD2. Germline values: CDR1 SNHLY, CDR2 FYNNEI. V shed 3 bases, J shed 2 bases, and the junction held 4 bases outside the gene matches. This CDR3 has 15 residues. The CDR3 nucleotides are TGTGCCAGCAGTGATGTGGGGGGGGCCTACAATGAGCAGTTCTTC. Amino acids: CASSDVGGAYNEQFF.

Only one count was recorded for this clone. This chain uses TRBV5-4 with TRBJ1-5, with D uncertain. V lost 2 bases and J lost 3, with 6 bases in between. The CDR3 totals 13 residues. Germline CDR1 is SGHNT and CDR2 is YYREEE (reference sequence). The CDR3 is CASSFLLNQPQHF. CDR3 DNA sequence: TGTGCCAGCAGCTTCTTACTCAATCAGCCCCAGCATTTT.

The chain couples TRBV30 to TRBJ2-7, with 8 bases aligning to TRBD1. Per germline, CDR1 GTSNPN and CDR2 SVGIG (reference sequence). The CDR3 contains 15 residues. V lost 2 bases, J lost 5 bases, and 11 bases stayed unmatched. CDR3 sequence: CAWSPSDRAFNEQYF. The CDR3 DNA reads as TGTGCCTGGAGTCCCTCGGACAGGGCTTTCAACGAGCAGTACTTC.

This rearrangement joins TRBV13 to TRBJ2-7; 8 bases agree with TRBD2. The CDR3 consists of 15 residues. J gave up 3 bases and V 5 bases, and 9 bases lay outside the gene matches. Germline V gene sequence: CDR1 PRHDT, CDR2 FYEKMQ (reference sequence). As DNA, the CDR3 is TGTGCCAGCAGCCTCTCCCGGAGCGGGAGCTACGAGCAGTACTTC. The encoded protein is CASSLSRSGSYEQYF.

The rearrangement links TRBV5-4 to TRBJ1-1; 7 bases agree with TRBD1. The CDR3 totals 13 residues. The trim removed 5 bases at V and 1 base at J, leaving 2 bases unmatched. The germline V gene encodes CDR1 SGHNT and CDR2 YYREEE (reference sequence). For the CDR3, the DNA is TGTGCCAGCAGTTGGGACAGGAACACTGAAGCTTTCTTT. Its protein product is CASSWDRNTEAFF.

V gene TRBV2 combines with J gene TRBJ1-6; D may be TRBD1 (5 bases). Germline V gene sequence: CDR1 SNHLY, CDR2 FYNNEI. V was shortened by 8 bases and J by 0 bases, with 11 bases between the two germline ends. This CDR3 is 15 amino acids long. The CDR3 nucleotides read TGTGCCAGCCGGGACGGGGACTCCTATAATTCACCCCTCCACTTT. Amino acids: CASRDGDSYNSPLHF.

The chain is built from TRBV7-2 and TRBJ1-6; D might be TRBD1 (6 bases). From germline, CDR1 is SGHTA and CDR2 FQGNSA. V was shortened by 3 bases and J by 7 bases, with 10 bases between the two germline ends. CDR3 length: 14 residues. Written as DNA, the CDR3 is TGTGCCAGCAGCTTTCAGGGGATGAATTCACCCCTCCACTTT. As protein: CASSFQGMNSPLHF.

V and J are TRBV5-1 and TRBJ1-1; maybe TRBD1 (5 bases). From germline, CDR1 is SGHRS and CDR2 YFSETQ. V was shortened by 3 bases and J by 6 bases, with 15 bases between the two germline ends. The CDR3 runs to 14 residues. The CDR3 DNA follows: TGCGCCAGCAGCTCAATGGGGGGGAGCGCTGAAGCTTTCTTT. Its protein product is CASSSMGGSAEAFF.

As DNA, the CDR3 is TGTGCCAGCAGCCAGTGGCGGGAGGTTGAGACCCAGTACTTC. This translates into CASSQWREVETQYF. The chain has TRBV3-1 (or the pseudogene TRBV3-2) and TRBJ2-5, with 8 bases identical to TRBD2. The ends lost 3 bases at V and 5 bases at J; junction bases unmatched: 5. Germline lookup yields CDR1 LGHDT and CDR2 YNNKEL (reference sequence). The CDR3 sequence is 14 residues long.

V and J are TRBV18 and TRBJ1-5; no clear D. The CDR3 is 15 amino acids. From germline, CDR1 is KGHSH and CDR2 LQKENI. With 6 bases removed from V and 0 bases from J, the gap between germline ends came to 12 bases. CDR3 DNA: TGTGCCAGCTCCTTGGGCGGCGTTAGCAATCAGCCCCAGCATTTT. It is translated as CASSLGGVSNQPQHF.

The gene calls are TRBV6-5 and TRBJ1-6, with D tentatively TRBD1 (5 bases). The V and J ends lost 4 bases and 12 bases respectively, with 13 bases between them. CDR1 is MNHEY, CDR2 SVGAGI, per germline. The CDR3 loop spans 13 amino acids. The DNA for the CDR3 is TGTGCCAGCAGTTCCCTTGGGGGGGAACCCCTCCACTTT. This sequence encodes CASSSLGGEPLHF.

This sequence joins TRBV19 and TRBJ2-7; no definite D call. This CDR3 spans 15 amino acids. Germline lookup yields CDR1 LNHDA and CDR2 SQIVND (reference sequence). Trimming stripped 6 bases from V and 2 bases from J, with 17 bases between. This chain's CDR3 is CASRLTPTETYEQYF. The CDR3 DNA follows: TGTGCCAGTAGACTGACCCCGACCGAGACCTACGAGCAGTACTTC.

The chain is built from TRBV7-6 and TRBJ1-2, with no clear D. CDR1 and CDR2 (germline): SGHVS, FNYEAQ. This CDR3 spans 13 amino acids. V dropped 6 bases and J dropped 7 bases, with 15 bases sitting between them. The CDR3: CASRLRGKPGYTF. The CDR3 DNA follows: TGTGCCAGCAGACTTCGAGGAAAGCCTGGCTACACCTTC.

The chain joins TRBV5-1 to TRBJ2-1, with D possibly matching TRBD2 (6 bases). The CDR3 runs 13 residues. Germline CDR1 SGHRS, CDR2 YFSETQ. The V end lost 4 bases, the J end lost 4 bases, and 9 bases lay between the germline ends. The CDR3 region has the DNA TGCGCCAGCAGCAACGGGGGTTACAATGAGCAGTTCTTC. It specifies CASSNGGYNEQFF.

The gene calls are TRBV5-6 and TRBJ2-7; 9 nucleotides align to TRBD1. J was trimmed by 4 bases and V by 4 bases; bases with no gene match: 12. CDR1 SGHDT and CDR2 YYEEEE come from the germline V gene. CDR3 size: 16 residues. The CDR3 spells CASSLTPLQGAYEQYF. The CDR3 DNA reads TGTGCCAGCAGCCTGACCCCCTTACAGGGGGCGTACGAGCAGTACTTC.

The gene calls are TRBV7-9 and TRBJ1-1; perhaps TRBD1 as D (5 bases). Per the germline V gene, CDR1 is SEHNR and CDR2 is FQNEAQ (reference sequence). CDR3 length: 14 amino acids. The V end was cut by 5 bases, the J end by 0 bases, with 10 bases between. DNA for the CDR3: TGTGCCAGCAGCCCATACAGGTTGAACACTGAAGCTTTCTTT. This translates into CASSPYRLNTEAFF.

V is TRBV30 and J is TRBJ1-3; D unresolved. The germline V gene encodes CDR1 GTSNPN and CDR2 SVGIG (reference sequence). V lost 3 bases and J lost 0, with 6 bases in between. This CDR3 is built from 13 residues. CDR3 nucleotide sequence: TGTGCCTGGAGCCCTCTCTCTGGAAACACCATATATTTT. Translation gives CAWSPLSGNTIYF.

The rearrangement joins TRBV14 to TRBJ1-1, with 7 nucleotides matching TRBD1. The CDR3 has 16 amino acids. The germline V gene encodes CDR1 SGHDN and CDR2 FVKESK. The V gene end was trimmed by 4 bases and the J gene end by 0 bases; junction bases not matched to a gene: 8. The CDR3 loop reads CASSLRQGTMNTEAFF. DNA of the CDR3: TGTGCCAGCAGCCTACGACAGGGAACGATGAACACTGAAGCTTTCTTT.

The chain carries TRBV7-9 and TRBJ1-5, with TRBD1 matching over 7 bases. The CDR3 has 14 amino acids. CDR1 is SEHNR and CDR2 is FQNEAQ in the germline V gene (reference sequence). The V segment lost 0 bases and the J segment 7 bases; nucleotides outside the gene matches: 3. The CDR3 nucleotides are TGTGCCAGCAGCTTAGCAGGGGGCGGGCAGCCCCAGCATTTT. It translates to CASSLAGGGQPQHF. Based on the CDR3 plus reference TRBV7-9 and TRBJ1-5, the full variable domain is DTGVSQNPRHKITKRGQNVTFRCDPISEHNRLYWYRQTLGQGPEFLTYFQNEAQLEKSRLLSDRFSAERPKGSFSTLEIQRTEQGDSAMYLCASSLAGGGQPQHFGDGTRLSIL.

This clone was seen only once. CDR3 loop: CASSSGTVGNTEAFF. The CDR3 DNA is TGTGCCAGCAGCTCCGGGACTGTAGGGAACACTGAAGCTTTCTTT. V is TRBV5-5 and J is TRBJ1-1; tentatively, D is TRBD1 (5 bases). CDR3 length: 15 amino acids. CDR1 and CDR2 (germline): SGHKS, YYEKEE (reference sequence). Trimming took 3 bases from V and 1 from J, leaving 13 bases between them.

V is TRBV11-3 and J is TRBJ2-1; tentatively, D is TRBD1 or TRBD2 (5 bases each). The V end was cut by 5 bases, the J end by 0 bases, with 11 bases between. From germline, CDR1 is SGHNT and CDR2 YENEEA. This CDR3 region has 15 residues. The CDR3 protein is CASSRMRGSYNEQFF. DNA of the CDR3: TGTGCCAGCAGCCGCATGAGGGGCTCCTACAATGAGCAGTTCTTC.

V usage is TRBV7-9 and J usage is TRBJ2-7; 8 bases fit TRBD1. This CDR3 comprises 14 residues. J gave up 2 bases and V 7 bases, and 7 bases lay outside the gene matches. CDR1 is SEHNR and CDR2 is FQNEAQ in the germline V gene (reference sequence). CDR3 sequence reads: CASTTDRGAYEQYF. CDR3 DNA sequence: TGTGCCAGCACCACCGACAGGGGCGCCTACGAGCAGTACTTC.